Sequencing of this TCR beta chain was carried out in a study of CD8 T cells in ankylosing spondylitis. One entry per CDR3 protein results from TCRdb running MiXCR on the 5' RACE reads. The top ten hold approximately 9.9% of the sample, which has 150,000 to 200,000 distinct CDR3 sequences, roughly 13% seen once. Germline CDR1 is DFQATT and CDR2 is SNEGSKA (reference sequence). The length of the CDR3 is 13 residues. With 3 bases removed from V and 1 base from J, the gap between germline ends came to 9 bases. This TCR was recovered from a female donor with ankylosing spondylitis or in good health (not recorded which). The sample consisted of blood, either unsorted or a sorted T cell fraction (not recorded which). The V and J genes are TRBV20-1 and TRBJ2-5, with D tentatively TRBD1 or TRBD2 (5 bases each). The DNA of the CDR3 is TGCAGTGCTAGCCCAGGGACCCAAGAGACCCAGTACTTC. Translating gives CSASPGTQETQYF.